The next 25 T cell receptor beta chains were all read from a single sample in a study of shared clonotypes between healthy human individuals. The method was immunoSEQ multiplex PCR; TCRdb's version includes in-frame clones alone and lacks a portion of them. This table holds 600,000 or so clones, approximately 95% found once. Naive CD8 cells comprised CD45RO-negative, CCR7-positively selected cells, excluding terminally differentiated effector memory CD45RA+ cells. The material sequenced was naive CD8+ T cells sorted from blood. The source is a woman in her twenties or thirties in good health.

The V call is TRBV11-2, the J call TRBJ1-4; no clear D gene. The CDR3 is made up of 15 amino acids. Germline CDR1 SGHAT, CDR2 FQNNGV. Trimming shortened V by 2 bases and J by 2 bases, and 9 bases separated the two germline ends. CDR3 bases: TGTGCCAGCAGCTTAATCTCACAGACTAATGAAAAACTGTTTTTT. Protein: CASSLISQTNEKLFF.

The V gene is TRBV28, the J gene TRBJ2-7; 9 bases are shared with TRBD1. CDR1 MDHEN and CDR2 SYDVKM come from the germline V gene. This CDR3 comprises 15 residues. Trimming took 5 bases from V and 2 from J; bases not matched to a gene: 7. The CDR3 loop reads CASSLTGTGTYEQYF. CDR3 DNA: TGTGCCAGCAGTCTAACCGGGACAGGGACCTACGAGCAGTACTTC.

V is TRBV28 and J is TRBJ2-2, with no clear D. Trimming cost V 2 bases and J 1 base, with 8 bases left between them. Looked up from germline, CDR1 is MDHEN and CDR2 is SYDVKM. The CDR3 covers 15 residues. CDR3 bases: TGTGCCAGCAGTTTAGGTGGCCAGAACACCGGGGAGCTGTTTTTT. Amino acids: CASSLGGQNTGELFF. Full variable domain (outside the CDR3, taken from reference TRBV28 and TRBJ2-2): DVKVTQSSRYLVKRTGEKVFLECVQDMDHENMFWYRQDPGLGLRLIYFSYDVKMKEKGDIPEGYSVSREKKERFSLILESASTNQTSMYLCASSLGGQNTGELFFGEGSRLTVL.

The chain combines TRBV5-8 with TRBJ1-3, with unresolved D. V was cut by 4 bases and J by 2 bases, with 13 bases left in between. This CDR3 is 15 amino acids long. Germline CDR1 and CDR2: SGHTS and YDEGEE. Here the CDR3 DNA reads TGTGCCAGCAGCCCGGTTCGGCGGACTGGAAACACCATATATTTT. Amino acids: CASSPVRRTGNTIYF.

This rearrangement joins TRBV23-1 to TRBJ2-7; D unclear. TRBV23-1 is placed among ORFs of uncertain function. The CDR3 extends over 18 amino acids. Trimming shortened V by 2 bases and J by 0 bases, and 20 bases separated the two germline ends. The CDR3 region is CASSQEPATRHLSYEQYF. In nucleotides, the CDR3 is TGCGCCAGCAGTCAAGAGCCAGCGACACGGCACCTCTCCTACGAGCAGTACTTC.

V gene TRBV28 combines with J gene TRBJ2-7; TRBD1 is a possible D gene (6 bases). The germline V gene encodes CDR1 MDHEN and CDR2 SYDVKM. The length of the CDR3 is 13 residues. Trimming took 2 bases from V and 5 from J, leaving 10 bases between them. CDR3 region: CASSLQGLNEQYF. The CDR3 region has the DNA TGTGCCAGCAGTTTACAGGGGCTTAACGAGCAGTACTTC.

The chain carries TRBV28 and TRBJ2-3, with 7 bases aligning to TRBD1. This CDR3 spans 14 amino acids. The V gene's germline CDR1 is MDHEN and CDR2 SYDVKM. Trimming took 6 bases from V and 1 from J; bases not matched to a gene: 4. The CDR3 is CASRTGTGTDTQYF. The CDR3 bases are TGTGCCAGCAGGACCGGGACAGGCACAGATACGCAGTATTTT.

The CDR3 region has the DNA TGTGCCAGCAGGGACAGGGGAACTGAAAAACTGTTTTTT. Amino acid sequence: CASRDRGTEKLFF. The chain has TRBV6-1 and TRBJ1-4; 9 bases match TRBD1. Germline V lookup: CDR1 MNHNS, CDR2 SASEGT. Trimming cost V 6 bases and J 7 bases; bases outside gene matches: 3. CDR3 length equals 13 residues.

The V and J genes are TRBV27 and TRBJ2-7; D is uncertain. Germline CDR1 and CDR2: MNHEY and SMNVEV (reference sequence). The CDR3 has 11 residues. Between the trimmed V and J ends, which lost 10 bases and 6 bases, there was a span of 13 bases. CDR3 in amino acids: CATSLGSEQYF. CDR3 bases: TGTGCCACCTCTCTGGGGTCCGAGCAGTACTTC.

The genes are TRBV28 and TRBJ1-1; D is ambiguous. Deletions cut 1 base from V and 7 bases from J, with 4 bases between. CDR1 is MDHEN, CDR2 SYDVKM, per germline. The CDR3 is 11 amino acids. The CDR3 is CASSLSNEAFF. The CDR3 bases are TGTGCCAGCAGTTTATCAAATGAAGCTTTCTTT.

V gene TRBV6-1 combines with J gene TRBJ2-7, with TRBD1 matching 9 bases. This CDR3 contains 15 residues. V gave up 2 bases and J gave up 5 bases; unmatched junction bases: 7. Germline CDR1 reads MNHNS; CDR2 reads SASEGT. This CDR3 reads CASSEYRQGDDEQYF. The CDR3 bases are TGTGCCAGCAGTGAATATCGACAGGGGGACGACGAGCAGTACTTC.

This clone was detected only once. Other DNA sequences of this sample code for an identical CDR3. The gene calls are TRBV27 and TRBJ2-1; 11 bases agree with TRBD2. Germline V CDR1 and CDR2: MNHEY, SMNVEV (reference sequence). V shed 6 bases and J 0 bases; nucleotides not matched to a gene: 4. There are 16 residues in the CDR3. This CDR3 is CASRSGTSGSYNEQFF. CDR3 bases: TGTGCCAGCAGATCCGGGACTAGCGGCTCCTACAATGAGCAGTTCTTC.

The rearrangement links TRBV7-8 to TRBJ2-7; the D gene is possibly TRBD2 (5 bases). The CDR3 sequence is 14 residues long. V lost 0 bases and J 3 bases, leaving 9 bases between the germline ends. CDR1 and CDR2 (germline): SGHVS, FQNEAQ. The CDR3 nucleotides are TGTGCCAGCAGCTTAGCGGGAGCACTCTACGAGCAGTACTTC. This codes for CASSLAGALYEQYF.

The chain joins TRBV2 to TRBJ1-4, with 7 nucleotides matching TRBD1. Germline V gives CDR1 SNHLY, CDR2 FYNNEI. There are 15 residues in the CDR3. With 3 bases clipped from V and 8 bases from J, the junction kept 9 bases outside the gene matches. CDR3 region: CASSDADRVWEKLFF. Here the CDR3 DNA reads TGTGCCAGCAGTGACGCCGACAGGGTCTGGGAAAAACTGTTTTTT.

In this sample, this clone turned up a few times. Other nucleotide sequences in the sample specify the same CDR3. The V and J genes are TRBV5-4 and TRBJ2-5; D remains unclear. Germline CDR1 SGHNT, CDR2 YYREEE (reference sequence). CDR3 length: 13 amino acids. Trimming took 4 bases from V and 1 from J, leaving 8 bases between them. CDR3 nucleotide sequence: TGTGCCAGCAGCACCGAGAGCCAAGAGACCCAGTACTTC. Translated: CASSTESQETQYF.

About this clone: This same CDR3 is encoded by further DNA sequences in the sample. This rearrangement joins TRBV27 to TRBJ2-7; 8 bases fit TRBD2. CDR3 length: 15 amino acids. V shed 2 bases and J 4 bases; nucleotides not matched to a gene: 7. CDR1 is MNHEY and CDR2 is SMNVEV in the germline V gene (reference sequence). In DNA, the CDR3 is TGTGCCAGCAGTTTAATCGCGGGAGGTTCGTACGAGCAGTACTTC. Amino acids: CASSLIAGGSYEQYF.

The chain joins TRBV5-6 to TRBJ2-7; 12 nucleotides match TRBD1. The CDR3 spans 17 residues. Per the germline V gene, CDR1 is SGHDT and CDR2 is YYEEEE. The V and J ends lost 2 bases and 2 bases, in that order; junction bases with no gene match: 8. The CDR3 DNA sequence: TGTGCCAGCAGCTTAAGGTGGGGGACAGGGGGCGCCTACGAGCAGTACTTC. Its protein product is CASSLRWGTGGAYEQYF.

The chain couples TRBV10-1 to TRBJ2-7; 11 nucleotides align to TRBD2. Germline loops: CDR1 WNHNN, CDR2 SYGVQD (reference sequence). The CDR3 runs 16 residues. Germline trimming cut 10 bases from V and 8 bases from J; bases unmatched to any gene: 19. The CDR3 region is CATDALLAGVLIQQYF. The CDR3, as DNA: TGCGCCACGGACGCTTTACTAGCGGGAGTGCTGATTCAGCAGTACTTC.

V is TRBV2 and J is TRBJ2-3; D remains unclear. The V end lost 2 bases, the J end lost 0 bases, and 12 bases lay between the germline ends. Germline V gene data show CDR1 as SNHLY and CDR2 as FYNNEI. The CDR3 covers 16 residues. CDR3: CASSELVASSTDTQYF. CDR3 bases: TGTGCCAGCAGTGAATTGGTGGCCTCTAGCACAGATACGCAGTATTTT.

The chain couples TRBV5-6 to TRBJ2-7, with D tentatively TRBD1 (5 bases). V was trimmed by 4 bases and J by 5 bases, leaving 13 bases between them. The CDR3 extends over 13 amino acids. Germline V gene lookup returns CDR1 SGHDT and CDR2 YYEEEE. CDR3 DNA: TGTGCCAGCAGCAATGGACATCCTAACGAGCAGTACTTC. Its protein is CASSNGHPNEQYF.

This clone was found once. This chain uses TRBV28 with TRBJ2-7; 9 nucleotides align to TRBD2. The CDR3 contains 16 residues. The ends lost 5 bases at V and 1 base at J; junction bases unmatched: 9. Germline V lookup: CDR1 MDHEN, CDR2 SYDVKM. CDR3 sequence (DNA): TGTGCCAGCAGTCTACTGGGTCTAGCGGGATCCTACGAGCAGTACTTC. Translated, it gives CASSLLGLAGSYEQYF.

This chain connects TRBV28 to TRBJ1-2; 8 positions agree with TRBD1. V lost 2 bases to trimming and J lost 7 bases; unmatched junction nucleotides: 6. The CDR3 has 14 amino acids. The germline gives CDR1 MDHEN, CDR2 SYDVKM. CDR3 protein: CASSLQGAHGGYTF. Here the CDR3 DNA reads TGTGCCAGCAGTTTACAGGGGGCGCACGGTGGCTACACCTTC.

The sample holds one count of this clone. V and J are TRBV28 and TRBJ1-5; unclear D gene. The V end was cut by 3 bases, the J end by 0 bases, with 9 bases between. Germline CDR1 MDHEN, CDR2 SYDVKM. This CDR3 is 15 amino acids long. CDR3 residues: CASSFRAYSNQPQHF. Here the CDR3 DNA reads TGTGCCAGCAGTTTCCGGGCTTATAGCAATCAGCCCCAGCATTTT.

The rearrangement joins TRBV28 to TRBJ2-6, with a possible D match to TRBD1 (5 bases). Germline V gives CDR1 MDHEN, CDR2 SYDVKM. V was clipped by 5 bases and J by 0 bases, with 8 bases between them. The CDR3 length is 15 residues. The CDR3 reads CASSPQASGANVLTF. For the CDR3, the DNA is TGTGCCAGCAGTCCACAGGCCTCTGGGGCCAACGTCCTGACTTTC. Filled out from reference TRBV28 and TRBJ2-6, the complete variable domain reads DVKVTQSSRYLVKRTGEKVFLECVQDMDHENMFWYRQDPGLGLRLIYFSYDVKMKEKGDIPEGYSVSREKKERFSLILESASTNQTSMYLCASSPQASGANVLTFGAGSRLTVL.

This clone was seen more than once but under ten times. This chain links TRBV5-4 with TRBJ1-2; D is ambiguous. This CDR3 region has 13 residues. The V gene lost 2 bases and the J gene lost 2 bases, with 7 bases spanning the gap. Per germline, CDR1 SGHNT and CDR2 YYREEE (reference sequence). This CDR3 is CASSFNYNYGYTF. The CDR3 DNA reads as TGTGCCAGCAGCTTCAATTACAACTATGGCTACACCTTC.